Shown below are 18 T cell receptor beta chains from a single sample sequenced in a study of cytomegalovirus exposure and HLA in healthy donors. PCR primers comprised 60 Vbeta and 13 Jbeta primers. Clones were sequenced by immunoSEQ multiplex PCR, and TCRdb holds only the in-frame ones, with some missing. This sample has about 160,000 clones; around 80% occur once, and the top ten carry under 1.5%. Sequencing input: PBMCs. These receptors came from a man aged 18-30 years in good health and CMV-seronegative.

This chain links TRBV9 with TRBJ2-5; a weak D match, TRBD1 (6 bases). This CDR3 comprises 14 residues. V was pared by 0 bases and J by 5 bases, with 11 bases between. From germline, CDR1 is SGDLS and CDR2 YYNGEE. The CDR3 is CASSVEAGDETQYF. The CDR3 coding sequence is TGTGCCAGCAGCGTAGAGGCAGGGGACGAGACCCAGTACTTC.

The V gene is TRBV10-2, the J gene TRBJ2-1; the D gene is possibly TRBD2 (6 bases). V was trimmed by 9 bases and J by 5 bases, leaving 8 bases between them. Germline loops: CDR1 WSHSY, CDR2 SAAADI. This CDR3 has 11 amino acids. CDR3 in amino acids: CASWTNNEQFF. As DNA, the CDR3 is TGCGCCAGTTGGACTAACAATGAGCAGTTCTTC.

The CDR3 bases are TGTGCCTCCCGTACCAGCGGGGGCTCCTACGAGCAGTACTTC. Its protein is CASRTSGGSYEQYF. This chain connects TRBV5-6 to TRBJ2-7; 8 bases agree with TRBD2. CDR1 SGHDT and CDR2 YYEEEE come from the germline V gene. CDR3 length: 14 amino acids. V shed 10 bases and J 0 bases; nucleotides not matched to a gene: 9.

The CDR3 nucleotides are TGTGCCAGCAGCAACAAAACGGACAGACCGAATCAGCCCCAGCATTTT. Translating gives CASSNKTDRPNQPQHF. This sequence joins TRBV21-1 and TRBJ1-5; the table's TRBD1 call for D was not verified on the DNA. TRBV21-1 is a known pseudogene. The CDR3 contains 16 residues.

The chain carries TRBV9 and TRBJ1-1; D is uncertain. The CDR3 has 13 amino acids. Germline V gene sequence: CDR1 SGDLS, CDR2 YYNGEE. V was pared by 0 bases and J by 3 bases, with 6 bases between. CDR3 DNA: TGTGCCAGCAGCGTAGGAGGGCACACTGAAGCTTTCTTT. It specifies CASSVGGHTEAFF.

DNA of the CDR3: TGTGCCAGCAGTCCCCTAGCGGGAGATCACGAGCAGTACTTC. Translated, it gives CASSPLAGDHEQYF. The rearrangement uses TRBV6-5 and TRBJ2-7; 10 nucleotides agree with TRBD2. Unmatched junction bases numbered 6, after V lost 5 bases and J lost 5 bases. CDR1 is MNHEY and CDR2 is SVGAGI in the germline V gene. This CDR3 region has 14 residues.

This clone was observed a handful of times. The chain couples TRBV5-1 to TRBJ2-2; 7 bases are shared with TRBD1. V shed 2 bases, J shed 7 bases, and the junction held 2 bases outside the gene matches. The CDR3 runs to 13 residues. Germline CDR1 SGHRS, CDR2 YFSETQ. The CDR3 loop reads CASSLTGVGELFF. Written as DNA, the CDR3 is TGCGCCAGCAGCTTAACAGGGGTCGGGGAGCTGTTTTTT.

Here the CDR3 DNA reads TGCGCCAGCAGCCCCATAGCGGGAAGCTCCTACGAGCAGTACTTC. It translates to CASSPIAGSSYEQYF. The rearrangement links TRBV4-3 to TRBJ2-5, with 8 positions matching TRBD2. The J call may be faulty, since TRBJ2-7 better matches the DNA end. The germline CDR1 and CDR2 sequences are LGHNA and YSLEER. This CDR3 is 15 amino acids long.

The chain's CDR3 is CASSGGQLADSPLHF. For the CDR3, the DNA is TGCGCCAGCAGCGGGGGACAGTTAGCGGATTCACCCCTCCACTTT. The V gene is TRBV5-1, the J gene TRBJ1-6; TRBD1 aligns across 7 bases. CDR1 is SGHRS and CDR2 is YFSETQ in the germline V gene. CDR3 length equals 15 residues. V lost 4 bases, J lost 8 bases, and 9 bases stayed unmatched.

The gene calls are TRBV13 and TRBJ2-1; 11 nucleotides agree with TRBD2. The germline CDR1 and CDR2 sequences are PRHDT and FYEKMQ (reference sequence). J was trimmed by 0 bases and V by 4 bases; bases with no gene match: 11. This CDR3 spans 19 amino acids. The DNA of the CDR3 is TGTGCCAGCAGCTCACGACTAGCGGGACCGATTACCTCCTACAATGAGCAGTTCTTC. It translates to CASSSRLAGPITSYNEQFF.

V gene TRBV28 combines with J gene TRBJ2-6, with no clear D. Trimming removed 6 bases at V and 0 bases at J, with 9 bases between. The germline CDR1 and CDR2 sequences are MDHEN and SYDVKM. This CDR3 comprises 15 residues. CDR3 nucleotide sequence: TGTGCCAGCAGCCGTCCGTACTCTGGGGCCAACGTCCTGACTTTC. The encoded protein is CASSRPYSGANVLTF. The full variable domain, its missing parts supplied by reference TRBV28 and TRBJ2-6, is DVKVTQSSRYLVKRTGEKVFLECVQDMDHENMFWYRQDPGLGLRLIYFSYDVKMKEKGDIPEGYSVSREKKERFSLILESASTNQTSMYLCASSRPYSGANVLTFGAGSRLTVL.

This rearrangement joins TRBV11-2 to TRBJ2-1; the D gene is possibly TRBD2 (5 bases). Per the germline V gene, CDR1 is SGHAT and CDR2 is FQNNGV. This CDR3 has 16 residues. V was shortened by 1 base and J by 2 bases, with 12 bases between the two germline ends. As DNA, the CDR3 is TGTGCCAGCAGCTTAGTATGGGGAGCGCCCTACAATGAGCAGTTCTTC. It yields the protein CASSLVWGAPYNEQFF.

The CDR3: CASSPGLAGQETQYF. The CDR3 DNA sequence: TGTGCCAGCAGCCCGGGACTAGCGGGCCAAGAGACCCAGTACTTC. This chain connects TRBV7-6 to TRBJ2-5; 12 bases align to TRBD2. V trimming: 5 bases; J trimming: 1 base; junction bases outside the gene matches: 2. CDR3 length: 15 residues. In germline, CDR1 is SGHVS, CDR2 FNYEAQ.

CDR3 nucleotides: TGTGCCAGCAGTGATGGGGGCGGGGAGACCCAGTACTTC. It yields the protein CASSDGGGETQYF. This sequence joins TRBV25-1 and TRBJ2-5; D is perhaps TRBD1 (6 bases). The germline V and J ends were trimmed by 3 bases and 5 bases, with 10 bases remaining between them. This CDR3 has 13 residues. Germline V CDR1 and CDR2: MGHDK, SYGVNS.

This sequence joins TRBV27 and TRBJ2-5, with TRBD1 matching 8 bases. Germline V gene sequence: CDR1 MNHEY, CDR2 SMNVEV (reference sequence). The CDR3 consists of 14 residues. With 5 bases clipped from V and 5 bases from J, the junction kept 7 bases outside the gene matches. The CDR3 nucleotides are TGTGCCAGCAGTCCCGGGACAGGTTGGGAGACCCAGTACTTC. Residues: CASSPGTGWETQYF.

The gene calls are TRBV4-2 and TRBJ1-4; TRBD1 agrees at 7 bases. The CDR3 is 16 amino acids. CDR1 and CDR2 from the germline V gene are LGHNA and YNFKEQ. The J segment lost 4 bases and the V segment lost 0 bases, leaving 5 bases of the junction unmatched. In DNA form, the CDR3 reads TGTGCCAGCAGCCAAGAGGACAGGAGTCGTAATGAAAAACTGTTTTTT. Its translation is CASSQEDRSRNEKLFF.

This clone has only a few counts. The chain is built from TRBV6-1 and TRBJ2-3; the match to TRBD2 covers 16 bases. Germline V gives CDR1 MNHNS, CDR2 SASEGT. With V trimmed by 6 bases and J by 4 bases, 1 base remained unmatched. This CDR3 has 15 amino acids. The CDR3 region is CASRGLAGGPDTQYF. The CDR3 DNA reads as TGTGCCAGCAGGGGACTAGCGGGAGGGCCAGATACGCAGTATTTT.

The chain is built from TRBV30 and TRBJ2-7, with 11 bases aligning to TRBD2. Germline V gives CDR1 GTSNPN, CDR2 SVGIG (reference sequence). This CDR3 is 15 amino acids long. V lost 4 bases to trimming and J lost 3 bases; unmatched junction nucleotides: 8. CDR3 nucleotides: TGTGCCTGGAAGCCTGGGACTAGCGGTCTCTACGAGCAGTACTTC. It is translated as CAWKPGTSGLYEQYF.